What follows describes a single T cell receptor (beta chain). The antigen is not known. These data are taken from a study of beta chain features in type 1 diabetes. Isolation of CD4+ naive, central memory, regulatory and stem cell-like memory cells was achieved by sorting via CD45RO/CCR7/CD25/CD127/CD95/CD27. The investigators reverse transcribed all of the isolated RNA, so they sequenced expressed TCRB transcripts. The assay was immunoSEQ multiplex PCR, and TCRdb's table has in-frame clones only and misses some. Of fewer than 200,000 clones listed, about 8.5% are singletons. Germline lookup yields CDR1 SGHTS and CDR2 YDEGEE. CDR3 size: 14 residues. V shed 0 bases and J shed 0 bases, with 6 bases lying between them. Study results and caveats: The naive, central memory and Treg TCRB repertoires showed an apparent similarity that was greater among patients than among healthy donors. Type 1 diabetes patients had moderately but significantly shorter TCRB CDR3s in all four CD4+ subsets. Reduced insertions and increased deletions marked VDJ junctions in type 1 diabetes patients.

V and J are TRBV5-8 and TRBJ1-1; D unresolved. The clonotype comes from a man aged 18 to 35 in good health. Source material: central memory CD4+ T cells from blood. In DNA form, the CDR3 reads TGTGCCAGCAGCTTGGGAGATTTGAACACTGAAGCTTTCTTT. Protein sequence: CASSLGDLNTEAFF.